Detailed here is one T cell receptor beta chain. What it binds is not known. The data were obtained in a study of regulatory T cells in long-lasting Graves disease. Findings and limits, study-wide: Persistent disease was characterized by preferential usage of TRBV28, TRBJ1-2 and TRBJ2-5.

The time point denotes: persistent/refractory GD, antithyroid drugs over 5 years with positive TRAb. Generation of the TCR library employed RNA extracted from PBMCs. The CDR3 runs 15 residues. Germline-derived CDR1 and CDR2 are MDHEN and SYDVKM. With 7 bases clipped from V and 4 bases from J, the junction kept 8 bases outside the gene matches. Through Arm-PCR of CDR3 regions and iRepertoire HTBI primers, TCR beta libraries were built. As handled by the study authors: Across the samples, identification revealed roughly 56 TRBV and 15 or so TRBJ segments. TCRdb re-analysed the multiplex PCR reads in MiXCR, keeping a single row per CDR3 protein. None of the V and J calls come from the authors' own analysis; TCRdb made them. The data hold hundreds of thousands of distinct CDR3 sequences, with about 32% observed a single time.

The V gene is TRBV28, the J gene TRBJ1-2, with 11 bases lining up with TRBD1. The source of this sequence is a female donor with Graves disease. Sequencing used peripheral blood mononuclear cells (PBMCs), obtained when the disease was refractory, from a patient treated with antithyroid drugs. The chain's CDR3 is CASIPGQGVIYGYTF. As DNA, the CDR3 is TGTGCCAGCATCCCGGGACAGGGGGTCATCTATGGCTACACCTTC.